The subject of this entry is one TCR beta chain. V lost 7 bases and J lost 4, with 9 bases in between. Germline V gene lookup returns CDR1 SGHRS and CDR2 YFSETQ. CDR3 length: 12 amino acids. This entry belongs to a study of T-cell memory formation after mild COVID-19. Study context: TCR clusters showed largely donor specificity.

Constant-segment-primed 5'RACE gave TCR alpha and TCR beta cDNA libraries with sample barcodes and UMIs. TCRdb re-called the 5' RACE reads with MiXCR, one entry per CDR3 protein. The sample yields about 290,000 distinct CDR3 sequences, roughly 17% seen once. Sequenced material: PBMCs or a T cell subset sorted from them (not recorded which). The sequence derives from a man in his late teens or twenties who had mild COVID-19 (a few samples of this study predate the infection). Cell type and time point are not known. The chain recombines TRBV5-1 with TRBJ1-5; D unresolved. CDR3 amino acids: CASGNLNQPQHF. The CDR3 nucleotides read TGCGCCAGCGGCAACCTTAATCAGCCCCAGCATTTT.